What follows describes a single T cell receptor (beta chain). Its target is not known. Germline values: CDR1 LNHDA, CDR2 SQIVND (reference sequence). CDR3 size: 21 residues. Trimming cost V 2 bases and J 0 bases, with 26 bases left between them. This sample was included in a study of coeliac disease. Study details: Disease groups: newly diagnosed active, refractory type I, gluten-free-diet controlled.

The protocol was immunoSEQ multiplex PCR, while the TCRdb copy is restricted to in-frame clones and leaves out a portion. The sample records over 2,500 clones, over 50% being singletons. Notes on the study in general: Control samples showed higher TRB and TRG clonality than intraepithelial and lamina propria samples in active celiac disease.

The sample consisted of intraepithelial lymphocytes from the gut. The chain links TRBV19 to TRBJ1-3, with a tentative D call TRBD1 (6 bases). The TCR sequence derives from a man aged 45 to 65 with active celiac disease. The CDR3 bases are TGTGCCAGTAGTATATGGGCCCGGGACATCGACCGGCCCCTCTCTGGAAACACCATATATTTT. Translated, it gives CASSIWARDIDRPLSGNTIYF.